The clone carrying this T cell receptor beta chain was recorded a few times. Its target is unknown. Germline and junction disagree at one end, which may indicate a read error. Thyroid ultrasound and orbital computed tomography, with clinical symptoms and serum thyroxine and TRAb, informed diagnoses. The sample belongs to a study of T cells in Graves' hyperthyroidism and ophthalmopathy. Looking at the study overall: It was at initial diagnosis, before any treatment, that peripheral blood was collected.

Study-level points and caveats: Through a model of 13 V-J features, ophthalmopathy was separated from stable hyperthyroidism.

Germline assignment: CDR1 SGHRS and CDR2 YFSETQ. This CDR3 contains 15 residues. Amplification yielded TCR beta CDR3 regions, with RNA transcripts as the source. With the HTBI primer set, the TCR CDR3 went through a first round of RT-PCR. TCRdb ran MiXCR on the multiplex PCR reads and lists one entry per CDR3 protein. The data contain a few hundred thousand distinct CDR3 sequences, less than 20% of them singletons. This TCR was sampled from a man aged 18-30 years with Graves' ophthalmopathy. V usage is TRBV5-1 and J usage is TRBJ1-1, with unresolved D. What was sequenced was blood. CDR3 nucleotide sequence: TGTGCCAGCAGCTTAGTGTCGGGAATGAACACTGAAGCTTTCTTT. Its protein product is CASSLVSGMNTEAFF.